Each of the 26 T cell receptor beta chains below was sequenced from the same sample in a study of T cell changes during pregnancy in multiple sclerosis (dated by TCRdb to about 2019). The library was generated by the immunoSEQ multiplex PCR assay. Not all clones reach the TCRdb copy of this immuneACCESS table, which keeps in-frame sequences only. Checked studies attribute under half of the gap to unresolved V genes and leave the rest unexplained. This sample gives around 57,000 clones in total; about 90% of them show up just once. Of the sample, 0.15% to 0.2% is held by the ten largest clones. Sequencing used CD4+ T cells from peripheral blood mononuclear cells, obtained after pregnancy. The receptors were gathered from a female donor in good health, enrolled as a control in a pregnancy study.

This clone was observed once. This chain uses TRBV25-1 with TRBJ1-1; D perhaps matches TRBD1 (6 bases). The CDR3 consists of 15 residues. The V and J ends lost 3 bases and 5 bases respectively, with 16 bases between them. Germline loops: CDR1 MGHDK, CDR2 SYGVNS. The CDR3 DNA is TGTGCCAGCAGTGAGGTTAACAGGGAATTAACTGAAGCTTTCTTT. It is translated as CASSEVNRELTEAFF.

This clone was observed a handful of times. The chain uses TRBV6-5 and TRBJ1-1; no clear D. Looked up from germline, CDR1 is MNHEY and CDR2 is SVGAGI. The CDR3 contains 13 residues. Trimming stripped 2 bases from V and 1 base from J, with 5 bases between. The CDR3 loop is CASSYGQNTEAFF. Written as DNA, the CDR3 is TGTGCCAGCAGTTACGGGCAGAACACTGAAGCTTTCTTT.

V is TRBV28 and J is TRBJ2-1; D unclear. The V end lost 2 bases, the J end lost 13 bases, and 15 bases lay between the germline ends. This CDR3 region has 13 residues. Germline lookup yields CDR1 MDHEN and CDR2 SYDVKM. CDR3 amino acids: CASSLRPSPTQFF. The CDR3 DNA reads as TGTGCCAGCAGTTTACGTCCCAGTCCCACACAGTTCTTC. The whole variable domain, filled in from reference TRBV28 and TRBJ2-1, reads DVKVTQSSRYLVKRTGEKVFLECVQDMDHENMFWYRQDPGLGLRLIYFSYDVKMKEKGDIPEGYSVSREKKERFSLILESASTNQTSMYLCASSLRPSPTQFFGPGTRLTVL.

The chain couples TRBV27 to TRBJ2-1, with D possibly matching TRBD1 (5 bases). The V end was cut by 3 bases, the J end by 12 bases, with 12 bases between. Germline loops: CDR1 MNHEY, CDR2 SMNVEV (reference sequence). The CDR3 contains 12 residues. CDR3 nucleotides: TGTGCCAGCAGTTTGAAGGGGTACGGGCAGTTCTTC. As protein: CASSLKGYGQFF.

The chain has TRBV7-9 and TRBJ1-6; D gene uncertain. The V end lost 5 bases, the J end lost 0 bases, and 11 bases lay between the germline ends. Looked up from germline, CDR1 is SEHNR and CDR2 is FQNEAQ (reference sequence). There are 16 residues in the CDR3. The CDR3 region is CASSPAGSSYNSPLHF. The CDR3, as DNA: TGTGCCAGCAGCCCCGCCGGGAGCTCCTATAATTCACCCCTCCACTTT.

The chain recombines TRBV6-4 with TRBJ1-4, with D unresolved. The CDR3 totals 17 residues. V lost 0 bases and J lost 10, with 21 bases in between. The germline gives CDR1 MRHNA, CDR2 SNTAGT. Written as DNA, the CDR3 is TGTGCCAGCAGTGACTCGAGGGTCGGGCGGGGAAAGGCAAAACTGTTTTTT. Translated: CASSDSRVGRGKAKLFF.

The gene calls are TRBV6-5 and TRBJ2-7; 9 nucleotides match TRBD1. The CDR3 covers 15 residues. Germline CDR1 MNHEY, CDR2 SVGAGI. V shed 5 bases and J 0 bases; nucleotides not matched to a gene: 5. The CDR3 sequence: CASSRTGENSYEQYF. The CDR3 DNA is TGTGCCAGCAGTAGGACAGGGGAAAACTCCTACGAGCAGTACTTC.

This chain uses TRBV7-9 with TRBJ2-1, with TRBD2 identical over 9 bases. J gave up 9 bases and V 5 bases, and 11 bases lay outside the gene matches. The CDR3 totals 15 residues. CDR1 SEHNR and CDR2 FQNEAQ come from the germline V gene (reference sequence). The CDR3 sequence: CASSPERTSASEQFF. CDR3 coding DNA: TGTGCCAGCAGCCCCGAGAGGACTAGCGCAAGTGAGCAGTTCTTC.

DNA for the CDR3: TGTGCCTGGAATCGGCAGACTCAAGAGACCCAGTACTTC. It yields the protein CAWNRQTQETQYF. J is TRBJ2-5 and V is TRBV30; no definite D call. CDR3 length equals 13 residues. CDR1 is GTSNPN, CDR2 SVGIG, per germline (reference sequence). Trimming cost V 4 bases and J 2 bases, with 11 bases left between them.

V is TRBV11-2 and J is TRBJ2-1; 10 bases map to TRBD1. CDR3 length: 14 residues. Germline loops: CDR1 SGHAT, CDR2 FQNNGV. Trimming removed 4 bases from V and 8 bases from J; junction bases left unmatched: 5. The DNA for the CDR3 is TGTGCCAGCAGCTCGGACAGGGGGACGGATGAGCAGTTCTTC. This translates into CASSSDRGTDEQFF.

The chain is built from TRBV14 and TRBJ1-6, with a possible D match to TRBD1 (5 bases). V was clipped by 6 bases and J by 8 bases, with 14 bases between them. The CDR3 has 14 residues. The V gene's germline CDR1 is SGHDN and CDR2 FVKESK. For the CDR3, the DNA is TGTGCCAGCAGGCCTAGGGGCGCTTATTCACCCCTCCACTTT. Protein: CASRPRGAYSPLHF.

The chain has TRBV28 and TRBJ2-7, with 8 bases that match TRBD2. Germline V gene lookup returns CDR1 MDHEN and CDR2 SYDVKM. V dropped 5 bases and J dropped 1; count of bases not matched to a gene: 7. This CDR3 contains 15 residues. The CDR3 reads CASSPGGGRSYEQYF. CDR3 in DNA: TGTGCCAGCAGTCCCGGGGGGGGAAGGTCCTACGAGCAGTACTTC.

The V call is TRBV11-3, the J call TRBJ2-1, with D perhaps matching TRBD1 (6 bases). This CDR3 is 12 amino acids long. Germline CDR1 is SGHNT and CDR2 is YENEEA. Trimming removed 4 bases from V and 8 bases from J, with 9 bases in between. CDR3 loop: CASSSAGDEQFF. DNA of the CDR3: TGTGCCAGCAGCTCTGCAGGGGATGAGCAGTTCTTC.

V usage is TRBV5-1 and J usage is TRBJ2-3, with 10 bases lining up with TRBD2. Germline V CDR1 and CDR2: SGHRS, YFSETQ. V lost 2 bases, J lost 2 bases, and 2 bases stayed unmatched. The CDR3 spans 15 residues. The chain's CDR3 is CASSFSGGITDTQYF. In nucleotides, the CDR3 is TGCGCCAGCAGCTTTAGCGGGGGGATCACAGATACGCAGTATTTT.

This chain uses TRBV6-5 with TRBJ1-2, with a tentative D call TRBD1 (5 bases). This CDR3 region has 14 residues. CDR1 is MNHEY, CDR2 SVGAGI, per germline. Trimming shortened V by 0 bases and J by 8 bases, and 13 bases separated the two germline ends. In nucleotides, the CDR3 is TGTGCCAGCAGTTACTCGGGGCGGACCCAGGGCTACACCTTC. Encoded protein: CASSYSGRTQGYTF.

The gene calls are TRBV6-5 and TRBJ2-5; D unresolved. The CDR3 consists of 14 residues. Germline assignment: CDR1 MNHEY and CDR2 SVGAGI. Trimming removed 0 bases at V and 0 bases at J, with 5 bases between. CDR3 in DNA: TGTGCCAGCAGTTACTCGCGCAACCAAGAGACCCAGTACTTC. This encodes CASSYSRNQETQYF.

The chain employs TRBV25-1 and TRBJ1-4; perhaps TRBD1 as D (5 bases). Germline lookup yields CDR1 MGHDK and CDR2 SYGVNS. V was trimmed by 4 bases and J by 11 bases, leaving 17 bases between them. The CDR3 sequence is 14 residues long. For the CDR3, the DNA is TGTGCCAGCAGTGCCGGGACTCCCGTGGGCAAACTGTTTTTT. Its protein is CASSAGTPVGKLFF.

The rearrangement links TRBV19 to TRBJ1-1; D not resolved. V lost 3 bases to trimming and J lost 10 bases, with 3 bases between them. Germline V CDR1 and CDR2: LNHDA, SQIVND (reference sequence). This CDR3 spans 9 amino acids. CDR3 region: CASSIRAFF. The CDR3 DNA reads as TGTGCCAGTAGTATCAGAGCTTTCTTT.

On this clone: A read error may produce the germline difference seen at one junction end. V is TRBV7-7 and J is TRBJ2-3, with 9 positions matching TRBD2. Germline loops: CDR1 SSHAT, CDR2 FNYEAQ (reference sequence). The CDR3 runs to 14 residues. CDR3 residues: CASRPGLAADTQYF. CDR3 sequence (DNA): TGTGCTAGCAGGCCGGGACTAGCCGCAGATACGCAGTATTTT.

The rearrangement links TRBV5-1 to TRBJ2-7, with D tentatively TRBD1 (6 bases). The CDR3 runs to 15 residues. Per germline, CDR1 SGHRS and CDR2 YFSETQ. V lost 4 bases, J lost 2 bases, and 16 bases lay in between. CDR3 protein: CASSARTEPAYEQYF. CDR3 in DNA: TGCGCCAGCAGCGCAAGGACAGAGCCAGCCTACGAGCAGTACTTC.

The V call is TRBV5-8, the J call TRBJ1-1, with D possibly TRBD1 on 6 matching bases. Trimming shortened V by 0 bases and J by 2 bases, and 11 bases separated the two germline ends. Germline CDR1 SGHTS, CDR2 YDEGEE. The CDR3 is 15 residues long. The CDR3 DNA reads as TGTGCCAGCAGCTTGGGCAGGGGCGTAAACACTGAAGCTTTCTTT. It is translated as CASSLGRGVNTEAFF.

The genes are TRBV7-9 and TRBJ2-1; 7 bases fit TRBD1. The germline V gene has CDR1 SEHNR and CDR2 FQNEAQ (reference sequence). The J segment lost 4 bases and the V segment lost 5 bases, leaving 5 bases of the junction unmatched. This CDR3 has 14 residues. The CDR3 DNA reads as TGTGCCAGCAGCCGAGACAGGGTGTACAATGAGCAGTTCTTC. Protein product: CASSRDRVYNEQFF.

The J gene is TRBJ1-5, the V gene TRBV7-2, with 9 bases lining up with TRBD1. In germline, CDR1 is SGHTA, CDR2 FQGNSA. J gave up 8 bases and V 2 bases, and 13 bases lay outside the gene matches. The CDR3 covers 17 residues. The CDR3 DNA follows: TGTGCCAGCAGCTTACTTCGGACAGGGGCCTTGGGTGAGCCCCAGCATTTT. This sequence encodes CASSLLRTGALGEPQHF.

The gene calls are TRBV2 and TRBJ2-6, with 7 bases that match TRBD1. The V segment lost 6 bases and the J segment 2 bases; nucleotides outside the gene matches: 7. The CDR3 has 16 amino acids. Germline lookup yields CDR1 SNHLY and CDR2 FYNNEI. This chain's CDR3 is CASSGDRAAGANVLTF. Here the CDR3 DNA reads TGTGCCAGCAGCGGAGACAGGGCTGCTGGGGCCAACGTCCTGACTTTC.

This chain connects TRBV5-4 to TRBJ2-3; 8 nucleotides match TRBD2. This CDR3 spans 14 amino acids. CDR1 is SGHNT and CDR2 is YYREEE in the germline V gene (reference sequence). V lost 2 bases and J lost 5; bases outside the gene matches: 4. DNA of the CDR3: TGTGCCAGCAGCTTCGGCGGGGGGCAAGATACGCAGTATTTT. It specifies CASSFGGGQDTQYF.

The genes are TRBV5-1 and TRBJ2-1, with TRBD1 matching 8 bases. V lost 4 bases, J lost 7 bases, and 13 bases stayed unmatched. Germline V gene lookup returns CDR1 SGHRS and CDR2 YFSETQ. CDR3 length: 16 residues. CDR3 DNA: TGCGCCAGCAGCCGTATTCGGACAGGGCAGGGGAATGAGCAGTTCTTC. Protein: CASSRIRTGQGNEQFF. Full variable domain (missing parts from reference TRBV5-1 and TRBJ2-1): KAGVTQTPRYLIKTRGQQVTLSCSPISGHRSVSWYQQTPGQGLQFLFEYFSETQRNKGNFPGRFSGRQFSNSRSEMNVSTLELGDSALYLCASSRIRTGQGNEQFFGPGTRLTVL.